The 29 T cell receptor beta chains below all came from one sample that was sequenced in a study of shared clonotypes between healthy human individuals. Naive CD8 cells lacked CD45RO and underwent positive selection for CCR7, leaving out terminally differentiated effector memory CD45RA+ cells. Only in-frame clones appear in the TCRdb table, and some are missing; sequencing was by immunoSEQ multiplex PCR. The data show about 1,900,000 clones, about 95% seen once. The source material was naive CD8+ T cells sorted from blood. These receptor sequences come from a man younger than 35 in good health.

This chain connects TRBV13 to TRBJ1-4; 7 positions match TRBD1. The CDR3 spans 13 residues. Trimming at V came to 5 bases and at J to 8 bases, leaving 5 bases not matched to a gene. In germline, CDR1 is PRHDT, CDR2 FYEKMQ (reference sequence). The CDR3 DNA sequence: TGTGCCAGCAGCGTCGGGACAGAAGAAAAACTGTTTTTT. Protein product: CASSVGTEEKLFF.

As to this clone: Different DNA sequences within this sample yield the same CDR3. The chain uses TRBV4-1 and TRBJ1-2; D not certain. CDR1 is MGHRA, CDR2 YSYEKL, per germline. V dropped 1 base and J dropped 4 bases, with 7 bases sitting between them. CDR3 size: 13 residues. The CDR3 sequence is CASSQGQVYGYTF. Written as DNA, the CDR3 is TGCGCCAGCAGCCAAGGTCAGGTCTATGGCTACACCTTC.

The CDR3 spells CASRLDFPQGEQYF. As DNA, the CDR3 is TGTGCCAGCAGGTTGGACTTCCCCCAGGGCGAGCAGTACTTC. V is TRBV7-2 and J is TRBJ2-7, with D perhaps being TRBD1 or TRBD2 (5 bases each). Germline V gene lookup returns CDR1 SGHTA and CDR2 FQGNSA. V lost 6 bases to trimming and J lost 6 bases, with 18 bases between them. The CDR3 loop spans 14 amino acids. Full variable domain (remainder filled in from reference TRBV7-2 and TRBJ2-7): GAGVSQSPSNKVTEKGKDVELRCDPISGHTALYWYRQSLGQGLEFLIYFQGNSAPDKSGLPSDRFSAERTGGSVSTLTIQRTQQEDSAVYLCASRLDFPQGEQYFGPGTRLTVT.

This clone occurred once. The V and J genes are TRBV30 and TRBJ2-7; TRBD1 aligns across 8 bases. The ends lost 5 bases at V and 5 bases at J; junction bases unmatched: 2. The CDR3 contains 11 residues. CDR1 GTSNPN and CDR2 SVGIG come from the germline V gene (reference sequence). CDR3 in DNA: TGTGCCTGGGGACAGGGTCACGAGCAGTACTTC. Translating it yields CAWGQGHEQYF. Full variable domain (remainder filled in from reference TRBV30 and TRBJ2-7): SQTIHQWPATLVQPVGSPLSLECTVEGTSNPNLYWYRQAAGRGLQLLFYSVGIGQISSEVPQNLSASRPQDRQFILSSKKLLLSDSGFYLCAWGQGHEQYFGPGTRLTVT.

This chain connects TRBV7-9 to TRBJ2-2, with TRBD1 as a possible D gene (5 bases). The CDR3 sequence is 14 residues long. Trimming cost V 10 bases and J 5 bases, with 17 bases left between them. Germline V gives CDR1 SEHNR, CDR2 FQNEAQ (reference sequence). CDR3 sequence (DNA): TGTGCCACCAGAGACAGCCCCGGTACCGGGGAGCTGTTTTTT. Residues: CATRDSPGTGELFF.

The rearrangement links TRBV6-1 to TRBJ1-5; tentative D call: TRBD1 (5 bases). Germline lookup yields CDR1 MNHNS and CDR2 SASEGT. CDR3 size: 15 residues. V was shortened by 1 base and J by 0 bases, with 7 bases between the two germline ends. Written as DNA, the CDR3 is TGTGCCAGCAGTGAAGGGGGGAATAGCAATCAGCCCCAGCATTTT. The encoded protein is CASSEGGNSNQPQHF.

The chain couples TRBV27 to TRBJ1-2, with a tentative D call TRBD1 (5 bases). CDR3 size: 13 residues. Per the germline V gene, CDR1 is MNHEY and CDR2 is SMNVEV (reference sequence). V dropped 4 bases and J dropped 5 bases, with 11 bases sitting between them. Here the CDR3 DNA reads TGTGCCAGCAGTTCCCTAACAGGTTATGGCTACACCTTC. Encoded protein: CASSSLTGYGYTF.

V usage is TRBV6-5 and J usage is TRBJ2-7; D possibly matches TRBD1 or TRBD2 (5 bases each). Germline V gene lookup returns CDR1 MNHEY and CDR2 SVGAGI. The CDR3 runs 14 residues. Trimming removed 6 bases from V and 2 bases from J, with 14 bases in between. The CDR3 nucleotides are TGTGCCAGCAGACCCAGGGAGAGCCCCTACGAGCAGTACTTC. It specifies CASRPRESPYEQYF.

The gene calls are TRBV4-1 and TRBJ1-2, with D possibly being TRBD1 (6 bases). V shed 4 bases and J shed 6 bases, with 18 bases lying between them. The germline V gene has CDR1 MGHRA and CDR2 YSYEKL. The CDR3 has 15 residues. The CDR3 loop reads CASSLLEGTKDGYTF. CDR3 sequence (DNA): TGCGCCAGCAGCCTACTGGAAGGGACAAAAGATGGCTACACCTTC.

This chain joins TRBV7-9 and TRBJ2-7; D is undetermined. Germline values: CDR1 SEHNR, CDR2 FQNEAQ (reference sequence). With 1 base removed from V and 0 bases from J, the gap between germline ends came to 7 bases. This CDR3 contains 14 residues. CDR3 nucleotides: TGTGCCAGCAGCTTAGACTCTTCCTCCTACGAGCAGTACTTC. Amino acids: CASSLDSSSYEQYF.

The V call is TRBV7-6, the J call TRBJ1-1; TRBD1 might be the D (5 bases). The CDR3 length is 15 residues. Trimming took off 2 bases at V and 1 base at J, with 11 bases between the two ends. The germline gives CDR1 SGHVS, CDR2 FNYEAQ. The CDR3 is CASSLLGVGNTEAFF. CDR3 DNA sequence: TGTGCCAGCAGCTTATTGGGGGTAGGGAACACTGAAGCTTTCTTT.

The rearrangement uses TRBV7-9 and TRBJ1-4; no firm D call. Germline CDR1 and CDR2: SEHNR and FQNEAQ (reference sequence). CDR3 length: 11 amino acids. The CDR3 nucleotides are TGTGGGGAGGGAGGGAATGAAAAACTGTTTTTT. Amino acid sequence: CGEGGNEKLFF.

This sequence joins TRBV7-9 and TRBJ2-3; TRBD1 agrees at 8 bases. The J segment lost 0 bases and the V segment lost 5 bases, leaving 16 bases of the junction unmatched. Germline V CDR1 and CDR2: SEHNR, FQNEAQ (reference sequence). The CDR3 runs 19 residues. Here the CDR3 DNA reads TGTGCCAGCAGCCATTGGACAGGGCCAATTTCAACTAGCACAGATACGCAGTATTTT. This translates into CASSHWTGPISTSTDTQYF.

CDR3 in DNA: TGTGCCAGCAGCTTCGGGACATACTCCTACGAGCAGTACTTC. Translation: CASSFGTYSYEQYF. The chain uses TRBV5-6 and TRBJ2-7; possibly TRBD1 for D (6 bases). V was cut by 2 bases and J by 0 bases, with 9 bases left in between. Germline CDR1 reads SGHDT; CDR2 reads YYEEEE. CDR3 length: 14 amino acids. The whole variable domain, filled in from reference TRBV5-6 and TRBJ2-7, reads DAGVTQSPTHLIKTRGQQVTLRCSPKSGHDTVSWYQQALGQGPQFIFQYYEEEERQRGNFPDRFSGHQFPNYSSELNVNALLLGDSALYLCASSFGTYSYEQYFGPGTRLTVT.

This sequence joins TRBV27 and TRBJ2-1; 8 bases agree with TRBD2. V was pared by 2 bases and J by 7 bases, with 1 base of the junction left unmatched. The CDR3 is made up of 13 amino acids. CDR1 is MNHEY, CDR2 SMNVEV, per germline (reference sequence). CDR3 protein: CASSLIAGNEQFF. DNA for the CDR3: TGTGCCAGCAGTTTAATAGCGGGGAATGAGCAGTTCTTC.

CDR3 in amino acids: CASSVILAGGPYEQYF. The CDR3 nucleotides read TGTGCCAGCAGTGTAATACTAGCGGGAGGGCCCTACGAGCAGTACTTC. This chain connects TRBV27 to TRBJ2-7; TRBD2 matches at 13 bases. Germline V gives CDR1 MNHEY, CDR2 SMNVEV (reference sequence). The CDR3 loop spans 16 amino acids. V dropped 5 bases and J dropped 2; count of bases not matched to a gene: 6.

The chain is built from TRBV6-5 and TRBJ2-7; the D gene is possibly TRBD2 (6 bases). Germline assignment: CDR1 MNHEY and CDR2 SVGAGI. This CDR3 comprises 14 residues. Trimming cost V 6 bases and J 2 bases, with 14 bases left between them. CDR3 residues: CASSGGATTYEQYF. The CDR3 nucleotides read TGTGCCAGCAGCGGGGGAGCTACTACCTACGAGCAGTACTTC.

The chain joins TRBV28 to TRBJ2-7; no definite D call. The CDR3 extends over 14 amino acids. CDR1 and CDR2 (germline): MDHEN, SYDVKM. The V end lost 6 bases, the J end lost 3 bases, and 15 bases lay between the germline ends. The CDR3 protein is CASSYMVRYYEQYF. The CDR3 nucleotides read TGTGCCAGCAGCTACATGGTGAGGTACTACGAGCAGTACTTC. Together with reference TRBV28 and TRBJ2-7, the CDR3 gives the full variable domain: DVKVTQSSRYLVKRTGEKVFLECVQDMDHENMFWYRQDPGLGLRLIYFSYDVKMKEKGDIPEGYSVSREKKERFSLILESASTNQTSMYLCASSYMVRYYEQYFGPGTRLTVT.

Comment on this clone: The sample holds other DNA sequences that translate to the same CDR3. The chain is built from TRBV9 and TRBJ2-7; 7 nucleotides align to TRBD1. The CDR3 runs to 14 residues. CDR1 and CDR2 (germline): SGDLS, YYNGEE. Trimming cost V 0 bases and J 2 bases; bases outside gene matches: 2. The CDR3 protein is CASSVGGQAYEQYF. The DNA of the CDR3 is TGTGCCAGCAGCGTAGGTGGACAGGCCTACGAGCAGTACTTC.

The chain links TRBV7-3 to TRBJ2-4; 11 nucleotides line up with TRBD2. CDR3 length equals 18 residues. Germline CDR1 reads SGHTA; CDR2 reads FQGTGA. V lost 2 bases to trimming and J lost 7 bases; unmatched junction nucleotides: 13. The CDR3 DNA follows: TGTGCCAGCAGCTTAGAGCCGCTAGCGGGGGGTCTATGGAACATTCAGTACTTC. It translates to CASSLEPLAGGLWNIQYF.

CDR3 in amino acids: CAWRTPGPSYEQYF. CDR3 sequence (DNA): TGTGCCTGGAGGACTCCGGGACCCTCCTACGAGCAGTACTTC. This chain connects TRBV30 to TRBJ2-7; D possibly uses TRBD1 or TRBD2 (5 bases each). Germline V CDR1 and CDR2: GTSNPN, SVGIG (reference sequence). This CDR3 comprises 14 residues. Trimming removed 3 bases from V and 0 bases from J, with 12 bases in between.

The chain couples TRBV2 to TRBJ2-5, with 7 bases matching TRBD1. CDR1 is SNHLY and CDR2 is FYNNEI in the germline V gene. The CDR3 totals 14 residues. J was trimmed by 3 bases and V by 7 bases; bases with no gene match: 8. Here the CDR3 DNA reads TGTGCCAGCACTCTCTCAGGACAGGAAGAGACCCAGTACTTC. Residues: CASTLSGQEETQYF.

The J gene is TRBJ2-7, the V gene TRBV6-5; tentative D call: TRBD2 (6 bases). Germline V gene sequence: CDR1 MNHEY, CDR2 SVGAGI. V shed 4 bases and J shed 5 bases, with 18 bases lying between them. The CDR3 is 15 residues long. The chain's CDR3 is CASSLLAEEPNEQYF. The CDR3 bases are TGTGCCAGCAGTTTATTAGCGGAGGAACCGAACGAGCAGTACTTC.

The chain combines TRBV7-9 with TRBJ1-2; no reliable D call. V lost 2 bases and J lost 7, with 17 bases in between. Germline assignment: CDR1 SEHNR and CDR2 FQNEAQ (reference sequence). CDR3 length equals 15 residues. CDR3 residues: CASSLTYGSDRGYTF. CDR3 bases: TGTGCCAGCAGCTTAACGTACGGGTCGGACCGTGGCTACACCTTC.

This chain connects TRBV10-2 to TRBJ2-5, with 11 bases aligning to TRBD2. V lost 5 bases, J lost 2 bases, and 4 bases stayed unmatched. Germline lookup yields CDR1 WSHSY and CDR2 SAAADI. The CDR3 runs to 15 residues. The CDR3 here is CASSHGTSGQETQYF. As DNA, the CDR3 is TGCGCCAGCAGTCACGGGACTAGCGGTCAAGAGACCCAGTACTTC.

The V and J genes are TRBV6-5 and TRBJ2-7; 11 bases line up with TRBD1. Germline lookup yields CDR1 MNHEY and CDR2 SVGAGI. J gave up 5 bases and V 8 bases, and 2 bases lay outside the gene matches. This CDR3 has 12 amino acids. CDR3 sequence: CASGTGGHEQYF. CDR3 nucleotide sequence: TGTGCCAGCGGGACAGGGGGTCACGAGCAGTACTTC.

This clone showed up just once. This chain connects TRBV30 to TRBJ2-6, with TRBD1 as a possible D gene (5 bases). Deletions cut 0 bases from V and 0 bases from J, with 12 bases between. The CDR3 has 17 amino acids. CDR1 is GTSNPN, CDR2 SVGIG, per germline (reference sequence). The CDR3 DNA sequence: TGTGCCTGGAGTGTGGCAGGGTTATACTCTGGGGCCAACGTCCTGACTTTC. Amino acid sequence: CAWSVAGLYSGANVLTF.

The chain has TRBV6-5 and TRBJ2-7; TRBD1 matches at 10 bases. The germline V gene encodes CDR1 MNHEY and CDR2 SVGAGI. The V and J ends lost 5 bases and 3 bases, in that order; junction bases with no gene match: 7. The CDR3 has 15 amino acids. CDR3 residues: CASSPDRGLVYEQYF. DNA of the CDR3: TGTGCCAGCAGTCCTGACAGGGGGCTTGTCTACGAGCAGTACTTC.

Only one count was recorded for this clone. The chain has TRBV5-4 and TRBJ2-5; 15 nucleotides match TRBD2. Trimming removed 4 bases from V and 9 bases from J; junction bases left unmatched: 13. There are 17 residues in the CDR3. The germline V gene has CDR1 SGHNT and CDR2 YYREEE (reference sequence). CDR3 protein: CASSRAAGTSGGIPQYF. As DNA, the CDR3 is TGTGCCAGCAGCAGAGCAGCCGGGACTAGCGGGGGGATACCCCAGTACTTC.